The clone carrying this T cell receptor (beta chain) has a single count. Its antigen is still unknown. These data are taken from a study of T cell responses to AZD1222 COVID-19 vaccine. The CDR3 is made up of 13 amino acids. Germline trimming cut 3 bases from V and 10 bases from J; bases unmatched to any gene: 5. Germline V gene sequence: CDR1 LNHDA, CDR2 SQIVND (reference sequence). TCRdb's table, derived via immunoSEQ multiplex PCR, lists solely in-frame clones and lacks some. The profile shows over 110,000 clones, 75% to 90% of them singletons. Study results and caveats: The study found vaccine-associated CD4 TCRs spanning spike, dominant at 160-218 and 743-854.

V usage is TRBV19 and J usage is TRBJ2-1; 8 positions agree with TRBD2. The TCR comes from an adult who received the AZD1222 COVID-19 vaccine. The specimen comprised peripheral blood, sampled 28 days after the second AZD1222 dose. Written as DNA, the CDR3 is TGTGCCAGTAGTATGGGTAGCGGGACAGAGCAGTTCTTC. Translated, it gives CASSMGSGTEQFF.